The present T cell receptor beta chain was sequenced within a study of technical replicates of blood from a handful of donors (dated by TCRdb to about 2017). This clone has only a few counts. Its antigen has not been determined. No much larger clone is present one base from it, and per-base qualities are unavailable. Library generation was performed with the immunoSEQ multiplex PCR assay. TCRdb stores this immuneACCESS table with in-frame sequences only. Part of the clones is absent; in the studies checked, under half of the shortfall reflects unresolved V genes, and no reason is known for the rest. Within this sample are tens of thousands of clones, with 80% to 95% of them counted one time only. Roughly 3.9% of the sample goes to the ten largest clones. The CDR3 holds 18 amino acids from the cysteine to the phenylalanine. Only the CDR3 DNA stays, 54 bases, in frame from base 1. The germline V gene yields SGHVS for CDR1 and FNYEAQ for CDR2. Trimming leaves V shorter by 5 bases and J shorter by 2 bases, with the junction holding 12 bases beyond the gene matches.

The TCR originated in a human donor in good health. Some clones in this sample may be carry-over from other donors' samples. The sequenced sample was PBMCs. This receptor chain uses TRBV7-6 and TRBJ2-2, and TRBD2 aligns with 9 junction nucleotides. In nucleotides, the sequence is TGTGCCAGCAGCCCCCGGGGTAGCGGGGGTAGCAACACCGGGGAGCTGTTTTTT. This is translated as CASSPRGSGGSNTGELFF.